A selection of T cell receptor beta chains follows, all from one sample in a study of T cell repertoires in cytomegalovirus infection. TCRdb reanalysed the reads using MiXCR and keeps one entry per CDR3 protein. The sample contains about 600,000 distinct CDR3 sequences, less than 25% of which appear only once. The sequencing sample was made of CD8+ T cells from PBMCs. The receptors were sampled from a human donor in good health (CMV status not recorded). Some clones in this sample may be carry-over from other donors' samples. CDR3s include the opening cysteine and the closing phenylalanine or tryptophan. The order of the fields is V gene, CDR3 protein.

>TRBV6-5
CASSYSTVLGTEAFF
>TRBV7-8
CASSSREGGTGTIQYF
>TRBV20-1
CSALSFRGGELFF
>TRBV5-5
CASRPSGSGGAWQETQYF
>TRBV5-1
CASSLRTGGMDGYTF
>TRBV15
CATTSGQSINEQFF
>TRBV6-2/TRBV6-3
CASSYRDTQYF
>TRBV6-2/TRBV6-3
CASSPPGVPTGELFF
>TRBV7-2
CASSSATGFAGELFF
>TRBV10-3
CAISELRFQDRGRKTQYF
>TRBV2
CASSEWRGFYTDTQYF
>TRBV5-1
CASSPGLAGADEQFF
>TRBV28
CASSGDRVDNQPQHF
>TRBV20-1
CSARADRGLNEQFF
>TRBV6-2/TRBV6-3
CASSFPGTYQETQYF
>TRBV19
CASTGQGAIYGYTF
>TRBV2
CASSDPDRETKAFF
>TRBV10-1
CASSPGIWDEKLFF
>TRBV29-1
CSVEGPRGRHHQETQYF
>TRBV5-1
CASSPNGRTDTQYF
>TRBV25-1
CASSEPRLFTGVKDTIYF
>TRBV27
CASSSLARTDTQYF
>TRBV6-1
CASSDDPLETQYF
>TRBV20-1
CSARDRWTVTYNEQFF
>TRBV7-9
CASSPREGPSSYNEQFF
>TRBV5-1
CASSLVDSGGYEQFF
>TRBV7-8
CASSLGTGGNTGELFF
>TRBV27
CASSFQGGGEQFF
>TRBV7-6
CASSMTGANTGELFF
>TRBV10-3
CASAGERGTYEQYF
>TRBV6-2/TRBV6-3
CASKGTGNNQPQHF
>TRBV29-1
CSAPGFHNEQFF
>TRBV20-1
CSARWGGSATNEKLFF
>TRBV25-1
CASSVGHQPQHF
>TRBV28
CASSFQGWGTEAFF
>TRBV28
CASSPGLRGRDLGYGYTF
>TRBV27
CASSQPNKGVFF
>TRBV18
CASPNIPQVYQETQYF
>TRBV7-6
CASSRGASGGDEQFF
>TRBV6-4
CASSSRAENTEAFF
>TRBV6-2/TRBV6-3
CASSYSVAGKGETQYF
>TRBV12-3/TRBV12-4
CASRFRDGAYEQYF
>TRBV7-8
CASSGTGYRYGQFF
>TRBV29-1
CSVDRGDYEQYF
>TRBV6-5
CASSYVGGDDGYTF
>TRBV12-5
CASGLVQGENTEAFF
>TRBV28
CASSLLRTGVSGNTIYF
>TRBV4-2
CASSHPGQNTEAFF
>TRBV2
CASSSKDRGNSPLHF
>TRBV6-5
CASSPREDEKLFF
>TRBV7-9
CASSAEGGSSYEQYF